Listed here is a single T cell receptor (beta chain). Original data processing: Using reference gene primer amplification, nucleated cell counts were estimated. Repertoires were generated with immunoSEQ multiplex PCR, while TCRdb's copy carries only in-frame clones and drops some. V, J and clone size are taken as reported in that table, and D and trimming were inferred from the DNA itself. The data show 140,000 or so clones, roughly 88% seen once. This specimen belongs to a study of blood T cell repertoires in COVID-19. Study context: Both acute and convalescent COVID-19 samples were obtained from the United States, Italy and Spain. T cells, B-cell-depleted T cells, or PBMCs provided the cDNA or gDNA that served as material.

The CDR3 length is 17 residues. Germline assignment: CDR1 SGHNT and CDR2 YYREEE (reference sequence). The junction had 6 bases not matched to a gene; V was cut back by 1 base and J by 2 bases. The sample was peripheral blood. The source is a woman between 45 and 65 years old with acute or convalescent COVID-19. This chain connects TRBV5-4 to TRBJ2-3, with 11 bases aligning to TRBD2. The CDR3 region has the DNA TGTGCCAGCAGCTTGAGGCTAGCGGGGGGTTCCACAGATACGCAGTATTTT. Its translation is CASSLRLAGGSTDTQYF.